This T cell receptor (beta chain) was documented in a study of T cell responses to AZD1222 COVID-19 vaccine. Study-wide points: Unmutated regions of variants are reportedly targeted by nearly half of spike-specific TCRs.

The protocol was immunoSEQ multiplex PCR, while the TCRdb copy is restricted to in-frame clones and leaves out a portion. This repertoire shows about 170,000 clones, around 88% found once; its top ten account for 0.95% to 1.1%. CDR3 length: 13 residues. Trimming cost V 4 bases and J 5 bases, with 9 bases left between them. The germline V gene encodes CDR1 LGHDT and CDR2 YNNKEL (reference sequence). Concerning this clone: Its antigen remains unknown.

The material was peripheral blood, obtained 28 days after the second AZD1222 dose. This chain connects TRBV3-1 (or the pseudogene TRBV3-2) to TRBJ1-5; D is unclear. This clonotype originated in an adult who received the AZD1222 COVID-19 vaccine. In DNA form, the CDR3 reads TGTGCCAGCAGCCCGGGGTCGTATCAGCCCCAGCATTTT. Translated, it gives CASSPGSYQPQHF.